The 4 T cell receptor beta chains listed next were all sequenced from one sample in a study of T cell repertoires in cytomegalovirus infection. TCRdb re-analysed the reads in MiXCR, keeping a single row per CDR3 protein. The sample holds 680,000 or so distinct CDR3 sequences; 35% to 45% are singletons and the top ten take 2.5% to 3%. The sample taken for sequencing was PBMCs. Receptors were obtained from a human donor in good health (CMV status not recorded). Some clones in this sample may be carry-over from other donors' samples.

The table lists this clonotype with a few counts. This chain joins TRBV24-1 and TRBJ2-5; no firm D call. Germline V gene lookup returns CDR1 KGHDR and CDR2 SFDVKD. V shed 3 bases and J shed 5 bases, with 21 bases lying between them. The CDR3 length is 17 residues. The CDR3, as DNA: TGTGCCACCAGTGATGCCTCCGGAGAGGAACGCAAGGAGACCCAGTACTTC. It codes for CATSDASGEERKETQYF.

The rearrangement links TRBV19 to TRBJ1-2; no clear D. Per the germline V gene, CDR1 is LNHDA and CDR2 is SQIVND (reference sequence). Trimming removed 4 bases at V and 3 bases at J, with 9 bases between. The CDR3 runs to 13 residues. In nucleotides, the CDR3 is TGTGCCAGTAGTACCGGAAGGCACTATGGCTACACCTTC. It specifies CASSTGRHYGYTF.

There are many counts of this clonotype. The CDR3 spells CASSLEVLLTYNEQFF. In nucleotides, the CDR3 is TGTGCCAGCAGCTTAGAGGTCCTCCTAACCTACAATGAGCAGTTCTTC. The chain has TRBV7-2 and TRBJ2-1; no reliable D call. CDR1 SGHTA and CDR2 FQGNSA come from the germline V gene. The CDR3 is made up of 16 amino acids. Trimming took off 1 base at V and 2 bases at J, with 12 bases between the two ends.

For this clonotype: This may be a read error: a much more frequent sequence differs by one nucleotide. In this CDR3 the conserved last residue, phenylalanine or tryptophan, is missing, so a read error is likely. The chain links TRBV7-2 to TRBJ1-5; D call uncertain. Germline V CDR1 and CDR2: SGHTA, FQGNSA. Deletions cut 0 bases from V and 1 base from J, with 4 bases between. The CDR3 has 14 residues. The DNA of the CDR3 is TGTGCCAGCAGCTTAGCTCTAAGCAATCAGCCCCAGCATTTG. Its protein is CASSLALSNQPQHL.